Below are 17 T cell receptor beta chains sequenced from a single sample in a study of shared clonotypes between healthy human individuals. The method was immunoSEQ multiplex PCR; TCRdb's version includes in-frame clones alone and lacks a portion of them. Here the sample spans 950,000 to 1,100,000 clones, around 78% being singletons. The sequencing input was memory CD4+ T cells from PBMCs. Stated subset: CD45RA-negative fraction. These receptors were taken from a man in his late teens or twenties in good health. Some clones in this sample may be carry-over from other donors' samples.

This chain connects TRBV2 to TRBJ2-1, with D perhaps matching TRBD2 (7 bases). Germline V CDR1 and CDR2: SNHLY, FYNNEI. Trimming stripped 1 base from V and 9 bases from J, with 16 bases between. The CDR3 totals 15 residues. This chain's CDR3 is CASSEEGGGPVEQFF. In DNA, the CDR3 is TGTGCCAGCAGTGAAGAGGGGGGAGGGCCTGTTGAGCAGTTCTTC.

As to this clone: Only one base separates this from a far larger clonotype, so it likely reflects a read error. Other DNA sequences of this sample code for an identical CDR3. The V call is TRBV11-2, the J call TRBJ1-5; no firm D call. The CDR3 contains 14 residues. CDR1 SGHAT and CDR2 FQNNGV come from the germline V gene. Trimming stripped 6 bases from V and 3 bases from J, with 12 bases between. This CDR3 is CASRSTRHNQPQHF. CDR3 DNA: TGTGCCAGCAGGTCGACAAGGCACAATCAGCCCCAGCATTTT.

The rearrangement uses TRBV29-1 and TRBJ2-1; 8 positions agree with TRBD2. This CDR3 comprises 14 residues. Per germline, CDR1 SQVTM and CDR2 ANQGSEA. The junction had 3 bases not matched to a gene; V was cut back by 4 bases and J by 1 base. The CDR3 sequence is CSVVAGPSYNEQFF. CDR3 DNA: TGCAGCGTTGTAGCGGGACCATCCTACAATGAGCAGTTCTTC.

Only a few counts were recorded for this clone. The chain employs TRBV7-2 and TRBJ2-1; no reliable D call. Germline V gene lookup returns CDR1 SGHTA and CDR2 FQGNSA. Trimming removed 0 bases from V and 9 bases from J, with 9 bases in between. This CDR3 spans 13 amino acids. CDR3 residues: CASSLAALGEQFF. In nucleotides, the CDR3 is TGTGCCAGCAGCTTAGCCGCTTTAGGTGAGCAGTTCTTC. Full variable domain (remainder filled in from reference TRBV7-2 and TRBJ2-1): GAGVSQSPSNKVTEKGKDVELRCDPISGHTALYWYRQSLGQGLEFLIYFQGNSAPDKSGLPSDRFSAERTGGSVSTLTIQRTQQEDSAVYLCASSLAALGEQFFGPGTRLTVL.

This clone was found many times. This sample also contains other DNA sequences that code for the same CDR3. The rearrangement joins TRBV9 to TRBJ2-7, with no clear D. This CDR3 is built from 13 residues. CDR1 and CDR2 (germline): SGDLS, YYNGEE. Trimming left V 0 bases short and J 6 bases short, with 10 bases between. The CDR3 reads CASSVAPAREQYF. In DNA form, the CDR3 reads TGTGCCAGCAGCGTAGCCCCGGCCCGCGAGCAGTACTTC.

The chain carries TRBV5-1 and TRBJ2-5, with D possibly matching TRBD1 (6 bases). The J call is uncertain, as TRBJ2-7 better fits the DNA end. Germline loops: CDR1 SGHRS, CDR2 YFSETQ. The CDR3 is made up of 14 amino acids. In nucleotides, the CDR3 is TGCGCCAGCAGCCTGGACAGCAGTATCTACGAGCAGTACTTC. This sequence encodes CASSLDSSIYEQYF.

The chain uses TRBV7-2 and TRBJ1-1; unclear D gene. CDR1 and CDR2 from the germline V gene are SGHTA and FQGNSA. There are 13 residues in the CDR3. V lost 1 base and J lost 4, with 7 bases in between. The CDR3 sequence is CASSLVTGTEAFF. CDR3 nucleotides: TGTGCCAGCAGCTTAGTGACTGGCACTGAAGCTTTCTTT.

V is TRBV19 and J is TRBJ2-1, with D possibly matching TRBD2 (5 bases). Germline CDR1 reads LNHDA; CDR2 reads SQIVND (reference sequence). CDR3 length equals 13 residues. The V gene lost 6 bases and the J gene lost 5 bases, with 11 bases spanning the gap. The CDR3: CASSRTRNNEQFF. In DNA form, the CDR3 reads TGTGCCAGTAGCCGAACTAGGAACAATGAGCAGTTCTTC.

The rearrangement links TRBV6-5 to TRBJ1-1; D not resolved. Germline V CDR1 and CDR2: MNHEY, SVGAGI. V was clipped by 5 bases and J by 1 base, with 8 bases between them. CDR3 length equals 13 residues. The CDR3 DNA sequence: TGTGCCAGCAGTCTACTACCGAACACTGAAGCTTTCTTT. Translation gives CASSLLPNTEAFF.

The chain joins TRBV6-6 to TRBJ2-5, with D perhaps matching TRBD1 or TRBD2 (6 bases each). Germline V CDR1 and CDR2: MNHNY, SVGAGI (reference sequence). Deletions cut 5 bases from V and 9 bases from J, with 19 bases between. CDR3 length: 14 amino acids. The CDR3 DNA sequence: TGTGCCAGCAGTCCGCGACTAGAGGGGGTGGCCCAGTACTTC. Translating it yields CASSPRLEGVAQYF.

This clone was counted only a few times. The chain's CDR3 is CATSRGGVHQPQHF. CDR3 nucleotide sequence: TGTGCCACCAGCAGAGGGGGAGTCCATCAGCCCCAGCATTTT. The chain combines TRBV15 with TRBJ1-5; D is ambiguous. The V gene's germline CDR1 is LNHNV and CDR2 YYDKDF (reference sequence). The CDR3 spans 14 residues. V was cut by 1 base and J by 5 bases, with 9 bases left in between.

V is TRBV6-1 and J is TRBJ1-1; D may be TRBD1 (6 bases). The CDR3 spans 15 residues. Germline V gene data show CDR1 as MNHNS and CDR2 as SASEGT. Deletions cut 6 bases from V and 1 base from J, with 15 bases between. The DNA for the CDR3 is TGTGCCAGCAGGCCTGGGGGGGGCCCGAACACTGAAGCTTTCTTT. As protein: CASRPGGGPNTEAFF.

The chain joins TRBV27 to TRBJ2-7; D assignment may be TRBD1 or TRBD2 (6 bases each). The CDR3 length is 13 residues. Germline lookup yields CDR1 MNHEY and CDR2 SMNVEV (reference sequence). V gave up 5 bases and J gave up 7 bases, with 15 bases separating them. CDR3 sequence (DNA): TGTGCCAGCAGTAGACTAGGAGGGGGGGAGCAGTACTTC. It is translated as CASSRLGGGEQYF.

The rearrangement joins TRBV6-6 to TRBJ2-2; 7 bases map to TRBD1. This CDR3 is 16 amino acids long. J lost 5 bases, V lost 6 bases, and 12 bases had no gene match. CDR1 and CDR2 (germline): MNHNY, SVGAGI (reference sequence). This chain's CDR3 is CASREPTGMGTGELFF. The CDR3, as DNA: TGTGCCAGCAGGGAACCGACAGGGATGGGGACCGGGGAGCTGTTTTTT.

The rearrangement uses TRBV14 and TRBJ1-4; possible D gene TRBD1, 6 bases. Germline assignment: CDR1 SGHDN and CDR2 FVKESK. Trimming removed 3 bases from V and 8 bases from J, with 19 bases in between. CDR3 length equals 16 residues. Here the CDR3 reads CASSHREARGGEKLFF. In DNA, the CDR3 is TGTGCCAGCAGCCATCGAGAAGCCAGGGGAGGGGAAAAACTGTTTTTT.

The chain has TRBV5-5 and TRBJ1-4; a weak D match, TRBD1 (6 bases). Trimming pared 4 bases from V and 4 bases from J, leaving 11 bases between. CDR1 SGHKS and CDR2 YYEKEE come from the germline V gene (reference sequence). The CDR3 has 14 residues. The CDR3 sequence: CASSPQGYNEKLFF. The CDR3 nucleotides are TGTGCCAGCAGCCCCCAGGGGTATAATGAAAAACTGTTTTTT.

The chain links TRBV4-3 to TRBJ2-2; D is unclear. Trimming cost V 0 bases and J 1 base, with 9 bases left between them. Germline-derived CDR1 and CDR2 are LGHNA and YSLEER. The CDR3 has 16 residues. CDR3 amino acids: CASSQEQLKNTGELFF. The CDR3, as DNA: TGCGCCAGCAGCCAAGAACAGCTTAAGAACACCGGGGAGCTGTTTTTT.